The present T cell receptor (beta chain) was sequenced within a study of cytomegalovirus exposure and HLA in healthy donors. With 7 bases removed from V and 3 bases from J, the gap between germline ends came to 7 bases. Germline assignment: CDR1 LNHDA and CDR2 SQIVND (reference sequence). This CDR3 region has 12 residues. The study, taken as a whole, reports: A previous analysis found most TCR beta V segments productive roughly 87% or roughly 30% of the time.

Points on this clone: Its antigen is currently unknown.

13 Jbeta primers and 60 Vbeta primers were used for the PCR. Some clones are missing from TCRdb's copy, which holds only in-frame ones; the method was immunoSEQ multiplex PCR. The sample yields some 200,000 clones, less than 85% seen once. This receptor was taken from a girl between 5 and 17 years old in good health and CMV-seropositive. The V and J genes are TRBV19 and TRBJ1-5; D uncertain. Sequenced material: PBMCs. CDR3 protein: CASMGVNQPQHF. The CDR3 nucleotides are TGTGCCAGTATGGGAGTCAATCAGCCCCAGCATTTT.